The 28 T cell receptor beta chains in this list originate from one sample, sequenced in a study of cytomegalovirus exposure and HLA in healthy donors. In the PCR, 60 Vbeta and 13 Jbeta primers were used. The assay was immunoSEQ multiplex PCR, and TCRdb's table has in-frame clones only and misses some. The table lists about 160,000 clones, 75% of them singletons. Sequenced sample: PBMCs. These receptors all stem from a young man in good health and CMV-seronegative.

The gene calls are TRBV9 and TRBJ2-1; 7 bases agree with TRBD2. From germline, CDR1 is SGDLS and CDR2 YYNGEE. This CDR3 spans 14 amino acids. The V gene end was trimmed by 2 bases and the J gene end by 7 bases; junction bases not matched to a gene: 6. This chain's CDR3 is CASSVDLGGNEQFF. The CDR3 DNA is TGTGCCAGCAGCGTGGACTTGGGGGGGAATGAGCAGTTCTTC. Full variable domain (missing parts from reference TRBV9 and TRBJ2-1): DSGVTQTPKHLITATGQRVTLRCSPRSGDLSVYWYQQSLDQGLQFLIQYYNGEERAKGNILERFSAQQFPDLHSELNLSSLELGDSALYFCASSVDLGGNEQFFGPGTRLTVL.

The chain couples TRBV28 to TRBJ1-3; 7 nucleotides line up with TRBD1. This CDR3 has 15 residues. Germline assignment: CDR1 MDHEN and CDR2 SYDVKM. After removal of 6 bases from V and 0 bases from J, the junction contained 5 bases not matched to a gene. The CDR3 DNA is TGTGCCAGCAGGGAGGGACAGATCTCTGGAAACACCATATATTTT. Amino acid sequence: CASREGQISGNTIYF.

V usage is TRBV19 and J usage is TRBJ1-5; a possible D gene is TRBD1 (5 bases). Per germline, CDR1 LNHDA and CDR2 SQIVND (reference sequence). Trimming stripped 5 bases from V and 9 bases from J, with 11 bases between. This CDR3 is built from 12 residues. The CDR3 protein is CASSVPGGPQHF. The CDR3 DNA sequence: TGTGCCAGTAGTGTCCCCGGGGGGCCCCAGCATTTT.

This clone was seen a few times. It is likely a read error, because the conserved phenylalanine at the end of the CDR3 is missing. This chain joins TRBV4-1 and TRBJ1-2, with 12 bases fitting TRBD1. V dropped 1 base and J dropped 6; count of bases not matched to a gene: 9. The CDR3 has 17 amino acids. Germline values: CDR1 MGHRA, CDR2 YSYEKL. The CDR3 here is CASSQALRDRGRDGYTL. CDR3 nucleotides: TGCGCCAGCAGCCAAGCGCTTAGGGACAGGGGGCGCGATGGCTACACCCTC.

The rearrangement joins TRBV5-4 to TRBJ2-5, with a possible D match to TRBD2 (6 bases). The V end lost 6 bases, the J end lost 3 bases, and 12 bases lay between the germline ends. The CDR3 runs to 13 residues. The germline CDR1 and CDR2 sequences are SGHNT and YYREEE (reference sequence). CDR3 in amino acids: CASTGTSEETQYF. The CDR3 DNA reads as TGTGCCAGCACCGGGACTTCTGAAGAGACCCAGTACTTC.

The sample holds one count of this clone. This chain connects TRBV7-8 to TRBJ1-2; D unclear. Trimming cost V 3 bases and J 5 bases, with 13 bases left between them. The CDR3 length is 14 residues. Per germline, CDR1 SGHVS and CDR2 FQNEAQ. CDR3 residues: CASSLDFSWYGYTF. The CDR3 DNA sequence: TGTGCCAGCAGCTTGGACTTTTCTTGGTATGGCTACACCTTC.

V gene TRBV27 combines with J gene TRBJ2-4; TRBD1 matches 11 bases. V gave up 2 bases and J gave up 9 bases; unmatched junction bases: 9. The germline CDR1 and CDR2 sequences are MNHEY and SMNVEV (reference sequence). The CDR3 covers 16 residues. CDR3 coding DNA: TGTGCCAGCAGTTTAACCGGGACAGGGGGTAGAGGCATTCAGTACTTC. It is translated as CASSLTGTGGRGIQYF.

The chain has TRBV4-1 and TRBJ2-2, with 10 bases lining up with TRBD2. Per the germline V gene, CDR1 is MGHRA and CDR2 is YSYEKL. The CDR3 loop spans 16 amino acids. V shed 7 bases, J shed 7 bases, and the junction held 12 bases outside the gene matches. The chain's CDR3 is CASTVQAGGPVGELFF. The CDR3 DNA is TGCGCCAGCACCGTCCAAGCGGGAGGGCCAGTCGGGGAGCTGTTTTTT.

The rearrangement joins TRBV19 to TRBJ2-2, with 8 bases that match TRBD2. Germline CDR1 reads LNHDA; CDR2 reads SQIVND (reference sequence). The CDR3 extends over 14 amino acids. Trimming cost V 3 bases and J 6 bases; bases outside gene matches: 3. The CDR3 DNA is TGTGCCAGTAGTATCGGGACTAGTTCCGGGGAGCTGTTTTTT. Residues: CASSIGTSSGELFF.

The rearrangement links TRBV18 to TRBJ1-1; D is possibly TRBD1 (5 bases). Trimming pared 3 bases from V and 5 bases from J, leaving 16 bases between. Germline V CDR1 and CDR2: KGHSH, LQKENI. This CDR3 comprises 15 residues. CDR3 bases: TGTGCCAGCTCACCGAGGCGCGGGCGGGGGACTGAAGCTTTCTTT. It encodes CASSPRRGRGTEAFF.

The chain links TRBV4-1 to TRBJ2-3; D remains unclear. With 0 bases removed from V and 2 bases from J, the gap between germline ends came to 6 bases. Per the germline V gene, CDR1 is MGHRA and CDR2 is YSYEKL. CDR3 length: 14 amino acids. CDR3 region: CASSQDSLTDTQYF. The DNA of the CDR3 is TGCGCCAGCAGCCAAGATTCTCTCACAGATACGCAGTATTTT.

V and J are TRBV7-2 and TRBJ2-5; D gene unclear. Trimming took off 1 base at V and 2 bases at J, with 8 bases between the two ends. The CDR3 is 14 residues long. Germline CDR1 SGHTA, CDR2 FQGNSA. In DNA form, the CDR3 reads TGTGCCAGCAGCTTAGGGGTAGCTCAAGAGACCCAGTACTTC. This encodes CASSLGVAQETQYF. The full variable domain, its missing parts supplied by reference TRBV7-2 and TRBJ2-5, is GAGVSQSPSNKVTEKGKDVELRCDPISGHTALYWYRQSLGQGLEFLIYFQGNSAPDKSGLPSDRFSAERTGGSVSTLTIQRTQQEDSAVYLCASSLGVAQETQYFGPGTRLLVL.

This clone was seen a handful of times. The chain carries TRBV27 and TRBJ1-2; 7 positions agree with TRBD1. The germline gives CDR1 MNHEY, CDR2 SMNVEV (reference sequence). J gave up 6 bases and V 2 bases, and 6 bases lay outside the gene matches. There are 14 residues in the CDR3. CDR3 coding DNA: TGTGCCAGCAGTTTACTCGACAGGGACCATGGCTACACCTTC. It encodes CASSLLDRDHGYTF.

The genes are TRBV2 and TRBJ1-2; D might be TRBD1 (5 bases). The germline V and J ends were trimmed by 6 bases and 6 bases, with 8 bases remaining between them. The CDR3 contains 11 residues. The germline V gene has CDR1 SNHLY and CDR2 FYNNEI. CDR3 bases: TGTGCCAGCAGCGACAGCAATGGCTACACCTTC. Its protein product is CASSDSNGYTF.

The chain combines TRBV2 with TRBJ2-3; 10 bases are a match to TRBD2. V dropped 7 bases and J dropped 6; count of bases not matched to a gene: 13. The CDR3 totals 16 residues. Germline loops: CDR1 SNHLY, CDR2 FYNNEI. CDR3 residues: CASIPPKPGLADTQYF. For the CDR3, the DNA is TGTGCCAGCATTCCCCCGAAACCGGGACTAGCGGATACGCAGTATTTT.

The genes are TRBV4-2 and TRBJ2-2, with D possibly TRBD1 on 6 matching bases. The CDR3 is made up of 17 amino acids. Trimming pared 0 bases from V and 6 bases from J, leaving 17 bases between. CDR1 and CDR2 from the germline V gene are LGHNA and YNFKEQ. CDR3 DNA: TGTGCCAGCAGCCAAGATCCCCCAGGGGTATTGGCCGGGGAGCTGTTTTTT. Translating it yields CASSQDPPGVLAGELFF.

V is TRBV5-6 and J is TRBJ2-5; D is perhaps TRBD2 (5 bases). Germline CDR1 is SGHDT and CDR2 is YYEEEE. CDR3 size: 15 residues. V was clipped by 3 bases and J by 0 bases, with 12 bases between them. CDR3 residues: CASSSRPGDQETQYF. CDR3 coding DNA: TGTGCCAGCAGCTCCCGCCCCGGGGACCAAGAGACCCAGTACTTC.

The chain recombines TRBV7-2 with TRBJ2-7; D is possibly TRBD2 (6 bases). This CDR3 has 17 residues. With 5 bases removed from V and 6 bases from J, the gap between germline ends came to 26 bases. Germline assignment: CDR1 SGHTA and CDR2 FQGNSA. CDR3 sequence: CASSPLSSWRAKVEQYF. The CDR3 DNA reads TGTGCCAGCAGCCCTTTGAGCAGTTGGAGGGCCAAGGTCGAGCAGTACTTC.

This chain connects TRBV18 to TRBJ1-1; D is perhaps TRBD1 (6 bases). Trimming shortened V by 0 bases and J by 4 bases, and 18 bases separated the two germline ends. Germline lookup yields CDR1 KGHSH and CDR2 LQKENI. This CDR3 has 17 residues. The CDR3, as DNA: TGTGCCAGCTCACCACCGCGAGGGGAACAGGGAACCACTGAAGCTTTCTTT. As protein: CASSPPRGEQGTTEAFF. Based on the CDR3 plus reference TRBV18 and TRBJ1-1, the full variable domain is NAGVMQNPRHLVRRRGQEARLRCSPMKGHSHVYWYRQLPEEGLKFMVYLQKENIIDESGMPKERFSAEFPKEGPSILRIQQVVRGDSAAYFCASSPPRGEQGTTEAFFGQGTRLTVV.

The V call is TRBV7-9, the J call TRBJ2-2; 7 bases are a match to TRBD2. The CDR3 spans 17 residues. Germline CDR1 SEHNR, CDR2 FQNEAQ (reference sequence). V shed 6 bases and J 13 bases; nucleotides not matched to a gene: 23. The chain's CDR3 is CASRPAEGRGGIWTLFF. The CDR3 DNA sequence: TGTGCCAGCAGACCGGCGGAGGGCCGCGGGGGAATTTGGACGCTGTTTTTT.

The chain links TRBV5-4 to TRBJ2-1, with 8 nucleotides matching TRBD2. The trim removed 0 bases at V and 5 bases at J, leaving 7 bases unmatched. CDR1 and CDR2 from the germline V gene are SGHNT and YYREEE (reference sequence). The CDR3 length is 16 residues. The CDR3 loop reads CASSLAGGGMNNEQFF. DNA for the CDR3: TGTGCCAGCAGCTTGGCCGGGGGGGGCATGAACAATGAGCAGTTCTTC.

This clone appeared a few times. The CDR3 protein is CASSHPGQGDEKLFF. The CDR3 nucleotides read TGTGCCAGCAGCCATCCGGGACAGGGGGATGAAAAACTGTTTTTT. V usage is TRBV6-5 and J usage is TRBJ1-4, with TRBD1 matching over 11 bases. The CDR3 consists of 15 residues. Germline trimming cut 6 bases from V and 6 bases from J; bases unmatched to any gene: 6. Germline CDR1 reads MNHEY; CDR2 reads SVGAGI.

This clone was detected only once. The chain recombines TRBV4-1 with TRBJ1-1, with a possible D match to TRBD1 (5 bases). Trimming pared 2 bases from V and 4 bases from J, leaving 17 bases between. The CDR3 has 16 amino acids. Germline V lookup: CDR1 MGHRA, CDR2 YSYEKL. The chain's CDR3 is CASSQTGVRGITEAFF. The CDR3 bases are TGCGCCAGCAGCCAAACAGGTGTCCGGGGGATCACTGAAGCTTTCTTT.

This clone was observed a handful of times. The DNA of the CDR3 is TGTGCCACCAGATCGTCCTCCTACAATGAGCAGTTCTTC. Translation gives CATRSSSYNEQFF. J is TRBJ2-1 and V is TRBV15; no firm D call. Germline CDR1 LNHNV, CDR2 YYDKDF (reference sequence). The CDR3 is made up of 13 amino acids. With 6 bases removed from V and 0 bases from J, the gap between germline ends came to 6 bases.

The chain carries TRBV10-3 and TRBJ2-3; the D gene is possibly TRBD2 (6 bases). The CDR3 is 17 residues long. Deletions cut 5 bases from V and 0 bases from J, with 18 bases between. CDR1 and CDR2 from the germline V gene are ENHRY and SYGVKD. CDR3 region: CAISTSGAGKSTDTQYF. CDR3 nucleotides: TGTGCCATCAGTACATCCGGGGCGGGAAAGAGCACAGATACGCAGTATTTT.

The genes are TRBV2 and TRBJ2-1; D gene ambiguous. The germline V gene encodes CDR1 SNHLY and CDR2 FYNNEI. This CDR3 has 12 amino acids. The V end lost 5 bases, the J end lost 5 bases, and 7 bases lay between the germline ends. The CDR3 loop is CASSQADNEQFF. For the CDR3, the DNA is TGTGCCAGCAGTCAGGCCGACAATGAGCAGTTCTTC.

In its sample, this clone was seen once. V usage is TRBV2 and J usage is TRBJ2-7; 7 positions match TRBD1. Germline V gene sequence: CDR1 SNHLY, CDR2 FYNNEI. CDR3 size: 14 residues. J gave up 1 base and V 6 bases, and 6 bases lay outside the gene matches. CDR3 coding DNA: TGTGCCAGCAGGCCCGACAGGGCGTCCTACGAGCAGTACTTC. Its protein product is CASRPDRASYEQYF.

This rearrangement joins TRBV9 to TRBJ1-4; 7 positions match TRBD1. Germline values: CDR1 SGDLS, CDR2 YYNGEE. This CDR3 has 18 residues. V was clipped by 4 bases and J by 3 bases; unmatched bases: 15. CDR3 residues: CASSPQGGRGLANEKLFF. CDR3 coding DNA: TGTGCCAGCAGCCCTCAGGGGGGCAGGGGCTTGGCTAATGAAAAACTGTTTTTT.